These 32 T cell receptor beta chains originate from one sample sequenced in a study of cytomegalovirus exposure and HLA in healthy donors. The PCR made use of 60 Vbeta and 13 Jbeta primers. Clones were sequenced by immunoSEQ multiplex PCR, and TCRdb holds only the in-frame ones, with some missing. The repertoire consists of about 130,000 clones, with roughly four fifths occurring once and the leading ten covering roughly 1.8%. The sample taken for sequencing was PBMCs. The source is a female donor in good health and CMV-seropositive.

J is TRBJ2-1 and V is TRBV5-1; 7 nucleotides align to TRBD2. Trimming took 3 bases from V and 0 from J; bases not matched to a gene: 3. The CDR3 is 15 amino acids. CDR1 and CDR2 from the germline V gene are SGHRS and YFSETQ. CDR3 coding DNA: TGCGCCAGCAGCTGGGAGGGGAGCTCCTACAATGAGCAGTTCTTC. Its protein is CASSWEGSSYNEQFF.

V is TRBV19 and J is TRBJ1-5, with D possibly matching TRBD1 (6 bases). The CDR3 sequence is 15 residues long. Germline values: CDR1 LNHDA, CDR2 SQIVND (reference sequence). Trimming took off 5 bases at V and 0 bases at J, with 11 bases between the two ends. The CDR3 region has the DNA TGTGCCAGTAGTCGGCGACAGGATAGCAATCAGCCCCAGCATTTT. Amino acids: CASSRRQDSNQPQHF. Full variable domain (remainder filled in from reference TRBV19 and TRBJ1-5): DGGITQSPKYLFRKEGQNVTLSCEQNLNHDAMYWYRQDPGQGLRLIYYSQIVNDFQKGDIAEGYSVSREKKESFPLTVTSAQKNPTAFYLCASSRRQDSNQPQHFGDGTRLSIL.

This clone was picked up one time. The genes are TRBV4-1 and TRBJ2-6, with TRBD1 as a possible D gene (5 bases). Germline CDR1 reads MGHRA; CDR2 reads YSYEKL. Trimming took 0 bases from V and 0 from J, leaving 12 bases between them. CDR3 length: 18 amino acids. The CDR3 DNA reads TGCGCCAGCAGCCAAGAAGGGGCAGGGTTCTCTGGGGCCAACGTCCTGACTTTC. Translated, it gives CASSQEGAGFSGANVLTF.

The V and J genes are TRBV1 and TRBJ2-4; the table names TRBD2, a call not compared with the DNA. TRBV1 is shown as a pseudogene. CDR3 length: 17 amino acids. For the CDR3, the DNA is TGCACCAGCAGCCGCACGGGTAGCGGGCTAGCCAAAAACATTCAGTACTTC. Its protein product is CTSSRTGSGLAKNIQYF.

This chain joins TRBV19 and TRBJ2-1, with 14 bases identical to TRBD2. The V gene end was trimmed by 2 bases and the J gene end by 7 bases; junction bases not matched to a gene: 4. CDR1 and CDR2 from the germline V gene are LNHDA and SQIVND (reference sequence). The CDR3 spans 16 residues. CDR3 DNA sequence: TGTGCCAGTAGTATAAGGACTAGCGGGGGGAAAAATGAGCAGTTCTTC. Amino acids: CASSIRTSGGKNEQFF.

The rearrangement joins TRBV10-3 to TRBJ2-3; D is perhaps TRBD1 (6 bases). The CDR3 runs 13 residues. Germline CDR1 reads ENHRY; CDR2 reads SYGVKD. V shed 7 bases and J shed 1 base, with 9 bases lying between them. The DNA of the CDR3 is TGTGCCATCACTTCAGGGGGCACAGATACGCAGTATTTT. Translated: CAITSGGTDTQYF.

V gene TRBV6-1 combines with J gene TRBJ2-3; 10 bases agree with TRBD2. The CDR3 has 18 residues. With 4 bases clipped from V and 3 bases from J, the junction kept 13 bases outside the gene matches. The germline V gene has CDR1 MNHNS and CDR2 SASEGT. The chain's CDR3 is CASSARRAAGGKTDTQYF. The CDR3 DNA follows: TGTGCCAGCAGTGCTCGGAGGGCAGCGGGAGGGAAGACAGATACGCAGTATTTT.

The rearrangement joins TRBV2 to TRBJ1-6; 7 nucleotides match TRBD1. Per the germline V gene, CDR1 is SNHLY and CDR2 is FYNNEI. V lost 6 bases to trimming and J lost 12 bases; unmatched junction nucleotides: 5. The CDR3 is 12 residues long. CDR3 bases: TGTGCCAGCAGAGACAGGGTTGGACCCCTCCACTTT. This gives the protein CASRDRVGPLHF.

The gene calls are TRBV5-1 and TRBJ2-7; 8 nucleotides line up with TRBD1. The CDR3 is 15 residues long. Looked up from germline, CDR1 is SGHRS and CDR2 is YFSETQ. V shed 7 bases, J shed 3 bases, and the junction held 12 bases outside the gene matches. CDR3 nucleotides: TGCGCCAGCGGAGAGGGGGGACAGGTGATCTACGAGCAGTACTTC. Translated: CASGEGGQVIYEQYF.

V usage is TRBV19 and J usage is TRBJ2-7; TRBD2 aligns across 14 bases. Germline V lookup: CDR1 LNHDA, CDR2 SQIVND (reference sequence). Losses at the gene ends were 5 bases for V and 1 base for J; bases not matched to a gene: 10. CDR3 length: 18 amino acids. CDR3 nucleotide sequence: TGTGCCAGTAGTTCCCCGCGGGGGACTAGCGGGAGTTCCTACGAGCAGTACTTC. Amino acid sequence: CASSSPRGTSGSSYEQYF.

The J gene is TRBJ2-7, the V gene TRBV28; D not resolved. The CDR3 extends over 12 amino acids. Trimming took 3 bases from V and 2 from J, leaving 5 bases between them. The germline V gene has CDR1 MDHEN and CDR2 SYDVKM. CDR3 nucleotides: TGTGCCAGCAGTTTGCGAGCCTACGAGCAGTACTTC. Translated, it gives CASSLRAYEQYF.

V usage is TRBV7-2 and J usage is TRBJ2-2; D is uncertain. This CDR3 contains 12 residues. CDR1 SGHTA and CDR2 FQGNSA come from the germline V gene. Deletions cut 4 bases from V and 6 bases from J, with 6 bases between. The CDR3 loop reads CASSSYSGELFF. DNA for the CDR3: TGTGCCAGCAGCTCCTATTCCGGGGAGCTGTTTTTT.

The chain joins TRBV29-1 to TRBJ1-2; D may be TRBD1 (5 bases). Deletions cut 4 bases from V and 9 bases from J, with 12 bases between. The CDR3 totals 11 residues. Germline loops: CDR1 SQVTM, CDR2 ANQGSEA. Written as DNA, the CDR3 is TGCAGCGTTGCCCGGCGGGGGAGCTACACCTTC. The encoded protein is CSVARRGSYTF.

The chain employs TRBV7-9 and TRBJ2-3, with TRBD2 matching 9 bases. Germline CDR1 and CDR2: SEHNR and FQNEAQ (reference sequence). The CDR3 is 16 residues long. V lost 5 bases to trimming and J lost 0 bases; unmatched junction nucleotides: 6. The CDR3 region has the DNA TGTGCCAGCAGCCTTTTAGCGGGAGCGAGCACAGATACGCAGTATTTT. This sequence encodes CASSLLAGASTDTQYF.

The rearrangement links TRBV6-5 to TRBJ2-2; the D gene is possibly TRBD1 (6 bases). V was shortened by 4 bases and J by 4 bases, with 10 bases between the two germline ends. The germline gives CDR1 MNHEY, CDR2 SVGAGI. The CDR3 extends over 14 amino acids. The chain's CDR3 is CASSLDRLTGELFF. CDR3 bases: TGTGCCAGCAGTTTAGACAGGCTCACCGGGGAGCTGTTTTTT.

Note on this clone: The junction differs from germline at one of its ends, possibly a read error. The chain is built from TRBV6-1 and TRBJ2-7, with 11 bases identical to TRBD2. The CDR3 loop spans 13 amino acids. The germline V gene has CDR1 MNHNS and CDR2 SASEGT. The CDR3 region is CASSEPVAGGMNF. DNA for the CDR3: TGTGCCAGCAGTGAACCGGTAGCGGGAGGGATGAACTTC.

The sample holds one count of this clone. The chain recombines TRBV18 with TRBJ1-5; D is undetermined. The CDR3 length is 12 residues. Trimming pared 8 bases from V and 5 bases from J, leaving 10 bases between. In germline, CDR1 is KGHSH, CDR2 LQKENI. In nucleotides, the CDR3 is TGTGCCAGCCGAACTTCGGATCAGCCCCAGCATTTT. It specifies CASRTSDQPQHF. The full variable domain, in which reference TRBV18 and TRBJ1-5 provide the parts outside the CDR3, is NAGVMQNPRHLVRRRGQEARLRCSPMKGHSHVYWYRQLPEEGLKFMVYLQKENIIDESGMPKERFSAEFPKEGPSILRIQQVVRGDSAAYFCASRTSDQPQHFGDGTRLSIL.

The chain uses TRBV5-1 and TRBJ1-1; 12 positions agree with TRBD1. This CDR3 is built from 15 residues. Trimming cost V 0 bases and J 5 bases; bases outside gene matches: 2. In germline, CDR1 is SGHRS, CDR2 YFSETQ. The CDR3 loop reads CASSLGDRGRTEAFF. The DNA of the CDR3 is TGCGCCAGCAGCTTGGGGGACAGGGGGCGGACTGAAGCTTTCTTT.

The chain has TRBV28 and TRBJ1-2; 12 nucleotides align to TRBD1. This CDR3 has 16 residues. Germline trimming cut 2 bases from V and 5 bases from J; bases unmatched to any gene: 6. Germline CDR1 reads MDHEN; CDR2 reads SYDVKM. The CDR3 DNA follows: TGTGCCAGCAGTTTAGCCCCGGGACAGGGGGCGTATGGCTACACCTTC. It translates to CASSLAPGQGAYGYTF.

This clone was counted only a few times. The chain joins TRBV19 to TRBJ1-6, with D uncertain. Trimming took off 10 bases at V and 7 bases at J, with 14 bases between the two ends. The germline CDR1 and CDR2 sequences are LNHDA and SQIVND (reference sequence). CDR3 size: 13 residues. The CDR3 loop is CATSRDRNSPLHF. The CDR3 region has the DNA TGTGCCACCTCGAGAGATCGAAATTCACCCCTCCACTTT.

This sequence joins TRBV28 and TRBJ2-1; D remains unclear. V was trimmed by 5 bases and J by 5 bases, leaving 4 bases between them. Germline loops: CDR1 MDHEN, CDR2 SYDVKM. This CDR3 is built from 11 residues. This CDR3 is CASSINNEQFF. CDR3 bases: TGTGCCAGCAGTATAAACAATGAGCAGTTCTTC.

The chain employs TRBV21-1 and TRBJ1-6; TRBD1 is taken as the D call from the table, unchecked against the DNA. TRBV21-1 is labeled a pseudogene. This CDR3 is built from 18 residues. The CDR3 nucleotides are TGTGCCAGCAGCAGAGTCGGGGGACAGGGGGGAGATAATTCACCCCTCCACTTT. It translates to CASSRVGGQGGDNSPLHF.

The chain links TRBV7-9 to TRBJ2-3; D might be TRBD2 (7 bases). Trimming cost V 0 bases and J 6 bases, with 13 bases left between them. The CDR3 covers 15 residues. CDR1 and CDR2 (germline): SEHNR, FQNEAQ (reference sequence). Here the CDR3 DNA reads TGTGCCAGCAGCTTAGCGGGGGGGCTTCATGATACGCAGTATTTT. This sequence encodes CASSLAGGLHDTQYF.

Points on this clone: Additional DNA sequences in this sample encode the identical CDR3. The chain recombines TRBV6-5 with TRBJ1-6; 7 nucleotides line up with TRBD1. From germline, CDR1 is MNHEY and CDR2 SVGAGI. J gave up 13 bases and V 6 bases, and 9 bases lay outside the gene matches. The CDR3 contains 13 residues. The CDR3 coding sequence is TGTGCCAGCAGAATCACAGGGGTGGCCCCCCTCCACTTT. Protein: CASRITGVAPLHF.

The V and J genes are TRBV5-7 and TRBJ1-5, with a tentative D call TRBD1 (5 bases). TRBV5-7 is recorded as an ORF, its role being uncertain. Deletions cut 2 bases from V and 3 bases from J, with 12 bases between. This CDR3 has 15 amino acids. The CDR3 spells CASSLRDWFNQPQHF. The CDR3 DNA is TGTGCCAGCAGCTTACGGGACTGGTTCAATCAGCCCCAGCATTTT.

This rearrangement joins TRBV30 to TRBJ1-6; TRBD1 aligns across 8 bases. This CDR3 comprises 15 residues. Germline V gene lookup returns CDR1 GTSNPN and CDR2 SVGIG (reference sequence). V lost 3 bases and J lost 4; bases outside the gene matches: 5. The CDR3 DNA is TGTGCCTGGAGCTCCGGACAGGGTTATAATTCACCCCTCCACTTT. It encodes CAWSSGQGYNSPLHF. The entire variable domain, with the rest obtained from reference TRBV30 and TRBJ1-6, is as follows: SQTIHQWPATLVQPVGSPLSLECTVEGTSNPNLYWYRQAAGRGLQLLFYSVGIGQISSEVPQNLSASRPQDRQFILSSKKLLLSDSGFYLCAWSSGQGYNSPLHFGNGTRLTVT.

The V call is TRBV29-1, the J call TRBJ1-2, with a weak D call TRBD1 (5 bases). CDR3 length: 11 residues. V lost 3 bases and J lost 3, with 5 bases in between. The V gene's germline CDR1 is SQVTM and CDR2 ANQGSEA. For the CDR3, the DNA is TGCAGCGTTGACAGGGACTATGGCTACACCTTC. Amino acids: CSVDRDYGYTF.

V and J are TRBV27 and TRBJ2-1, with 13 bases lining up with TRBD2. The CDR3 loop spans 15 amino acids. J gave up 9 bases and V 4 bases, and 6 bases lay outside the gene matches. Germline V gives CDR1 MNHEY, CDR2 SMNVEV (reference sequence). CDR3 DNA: TGTGCCAGCAGTTACGGACTAGCGGGAGCTATTGAGCAGTTCTTC. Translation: CASSYGLAGAIEQFF.

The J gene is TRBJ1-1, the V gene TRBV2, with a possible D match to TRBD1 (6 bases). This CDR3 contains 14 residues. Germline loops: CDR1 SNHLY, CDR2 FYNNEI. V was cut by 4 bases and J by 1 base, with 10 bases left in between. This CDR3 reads CASSVAGANTEAFF. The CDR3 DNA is TGTGCCAGCAGTGTAGCGGGGGCGAACACTGAAGCTTTCTTT.

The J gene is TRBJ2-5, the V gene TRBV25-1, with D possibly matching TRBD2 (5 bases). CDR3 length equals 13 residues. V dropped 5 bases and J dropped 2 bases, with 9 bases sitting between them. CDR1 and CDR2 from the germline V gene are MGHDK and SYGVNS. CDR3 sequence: CASSIGVQETQYF. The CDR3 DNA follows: TGTGCCAGCAGTATCGGGGTACAAGAGACCCAGTACTTC.

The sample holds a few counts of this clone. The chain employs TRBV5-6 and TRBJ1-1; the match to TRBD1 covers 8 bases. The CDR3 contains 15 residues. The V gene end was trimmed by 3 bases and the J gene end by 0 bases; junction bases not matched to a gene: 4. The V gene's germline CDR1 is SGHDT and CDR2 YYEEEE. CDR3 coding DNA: TGTGCCAGCAGCTCGTGGACAGGGATGAACACTGAAGCTTTCTTT. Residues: CASSSWTGMNTEAFF.

The CDR3, as DNA: TGTGCCACCAGCAGAGAGTCCCTAGGAACCCAGTACTTC. This gives the protein CATSRESLGTQYF. The chain carries TRBV15 and TRBJ2-5; D remains unclear. Trimming left V 0 bases short and J 8 bases short, with 10 bases between. Germline V lookup: CDR1 LNHNV, CDR2 YYDKDF (reference sequence). The CDR3 runs 13 residues.